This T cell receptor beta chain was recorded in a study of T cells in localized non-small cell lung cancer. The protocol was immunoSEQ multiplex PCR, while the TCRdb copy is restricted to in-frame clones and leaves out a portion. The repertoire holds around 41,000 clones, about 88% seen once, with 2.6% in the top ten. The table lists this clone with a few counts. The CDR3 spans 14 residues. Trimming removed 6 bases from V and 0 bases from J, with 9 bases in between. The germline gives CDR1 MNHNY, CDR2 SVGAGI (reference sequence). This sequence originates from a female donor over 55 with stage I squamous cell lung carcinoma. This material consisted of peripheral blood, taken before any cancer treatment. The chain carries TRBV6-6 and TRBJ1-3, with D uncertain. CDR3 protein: CASSAHYSGNTIYF. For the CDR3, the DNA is TGTGCCAGCAGCGCACACTACTCTGGAAACACCATATATTTT.